A selection of T cell receptor beta chains follows, all from one sample in a study of shared clonotypes between healthy human individuals. The method was immunoSEQ multiplex PCR; TCRdb's version includes in-frame clones alone and lacks a portion of them. The top ten clones hold 0.1% to 0.15% of a sample with around 2,000,000 clones, roughly 94% of them seen once. The sample consisted of naive CD4+ T cells sorted from blood. The receptors come from a young man in good health. The CDR3 runs from the conserved cysteine through the conserved F or W. A D gene is named only where the DNA matches it firmly. Clone size is not always given. Where it is, it says once, few, many or a class for expanded clones.

abundance,v_gene,d_gene,j_gene,CDR3nt,CDR3aa
.,TRBV19,.,TRBJ1-3,TGTGCCAGTAGTAAATTTCCCACTAAGAGCGGAAACACCATATATTTT,CASSKFPTKSGNTIYF
.,TRBV2,TRBD1,TRBJ2-1,TGTGCCAGCAGTGAAGGACAGGGAAACTCCTACAATGAGCAGTTCTTC,CASSEGQGNSYNEQFF
.,TRBV5-1,TRBD2,TRBJ2-1,TGCGCCAGCAGCCAACTAGCGGGAGAGGATGAGCAGTTCTTC,CASSQLAGEDEQFF
.,TRBV5-6,.,TRBJ1-6,TGTGCCAGCAGCGGTTTGACAGGCAATTCACCCCTCCACTTT,CASSGLTGNSPLHF
once,TRBV7-6,.,TRBJ2-2,TGTGCCAGCAGCTTAGCTAGCGCGAACACCGGGGAGCTGTTTTTT,CASSLASANTGELFF
.,TRBV9,.,TRBJ1-1,TGTGCCAGCAGCGTAGGGGGAGGCCTGAACACTGAAGCTTTCTTT,CASSVGGGLNTEAFF
.,TRBV9,.,TRBJ2-3,TGTGCCAGCAGCGTAACTGCCTATTCCGGGGGCACAGATACGCAGTATTTT,CASSVTAYSGGTDTQYF
.,TRBV5-1,TRBD1,TRBJ2-5,TGCGCCAGCACAGGGGGCTCAGAGACCCAGTACTTC,CASTGGSETQYF
.,TRBV4-1,TRBD2,TRBJ2-4,TGCGCCAGCAGCGAAGGGACTAGCGGGGGCCCCGAGGCCAAAAACATTCAGTACTTC,CASSEGTSGGPEAKNIQYF
.,TRBV19,.,TRBJ1-5,TGTGCCAGTAGTGCTAGTCTTAACCGGGACACGCTTTATCAGCCCCAGCATTTT,CASSASLNRDTLYQPQHF
.,TRBV6-5,.,TRBJ1-3,TGTGCCAGCAGTTATACAGTTGAAAACACCATATATTTT,CASSYTVENTIYF
once,TRBV2,TRBD1,TRBJ2-7,TGTGCCAGCACCGGGGACAGGGCGGAATCCTACGAGCAGTACTTC,CASTGDRAESYEQYF
once,TRBV4-3,TRBD1,TRBJ1-1,TGCGCCAGCAGCCGGAGCGGGACAGGGGTTACTGAAGCTTTCTTT,CASSRSGTGVTEAFF